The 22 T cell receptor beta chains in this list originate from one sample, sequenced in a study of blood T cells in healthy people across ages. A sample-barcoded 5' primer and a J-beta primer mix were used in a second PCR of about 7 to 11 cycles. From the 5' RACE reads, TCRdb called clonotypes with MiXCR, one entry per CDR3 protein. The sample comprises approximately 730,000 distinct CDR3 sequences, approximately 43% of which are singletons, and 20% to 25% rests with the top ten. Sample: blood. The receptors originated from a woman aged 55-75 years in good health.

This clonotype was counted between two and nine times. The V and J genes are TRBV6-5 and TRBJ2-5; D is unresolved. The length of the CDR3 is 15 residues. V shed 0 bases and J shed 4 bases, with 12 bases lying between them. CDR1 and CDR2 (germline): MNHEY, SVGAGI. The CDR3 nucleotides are TGTGCCAGCAGTTACTCGCTGGTACAGAGAGAGACCCAGTACTTC. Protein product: CASSYSLVQRETQYF.

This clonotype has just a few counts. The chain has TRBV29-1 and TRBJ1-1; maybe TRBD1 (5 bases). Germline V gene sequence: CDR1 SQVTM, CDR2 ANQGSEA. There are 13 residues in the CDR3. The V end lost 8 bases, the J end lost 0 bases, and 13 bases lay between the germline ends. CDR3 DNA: TGCAGCTCAGTGCGGGGGATGAACACTGAAGCTTTCTTT. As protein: CSSVRGMNTEAFF.

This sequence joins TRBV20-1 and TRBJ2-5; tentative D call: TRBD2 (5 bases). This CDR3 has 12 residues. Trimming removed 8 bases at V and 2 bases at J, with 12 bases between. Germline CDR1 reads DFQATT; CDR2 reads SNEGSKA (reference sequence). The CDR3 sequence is CSPSGAQETQYF. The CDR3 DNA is TGCAGTCCGAGCGGAGCTCAAGAGACCCAGTACTTC.

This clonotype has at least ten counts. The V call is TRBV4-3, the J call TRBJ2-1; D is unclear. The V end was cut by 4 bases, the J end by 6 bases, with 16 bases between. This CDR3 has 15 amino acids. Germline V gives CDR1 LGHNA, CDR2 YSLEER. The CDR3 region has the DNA TGCGCCAGCAGCCCCTCGTTTGGGGTCGGCAATGAGCAGTTCTTC. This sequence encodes CASSPSFGVGNEQFF.

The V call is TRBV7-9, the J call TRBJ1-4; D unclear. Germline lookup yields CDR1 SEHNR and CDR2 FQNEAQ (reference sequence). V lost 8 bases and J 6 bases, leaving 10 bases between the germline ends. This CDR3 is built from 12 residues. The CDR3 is CASLGLDEKLFF. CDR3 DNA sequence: TGTGCCAGCCTGGGGTTGGATGAAAAACTGTTTTTT.

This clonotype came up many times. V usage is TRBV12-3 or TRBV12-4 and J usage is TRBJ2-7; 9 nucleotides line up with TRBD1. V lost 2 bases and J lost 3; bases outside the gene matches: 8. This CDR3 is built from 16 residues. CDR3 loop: CASSLSPGQGRYEQYF. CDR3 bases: TGTGCCAGCAGTTTATCCCCGGGACAGGGCCGCTACGAGCAGTACTTC.

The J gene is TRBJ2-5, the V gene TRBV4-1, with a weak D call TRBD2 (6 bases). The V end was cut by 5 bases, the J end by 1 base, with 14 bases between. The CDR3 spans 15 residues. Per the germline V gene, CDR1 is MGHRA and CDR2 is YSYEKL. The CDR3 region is CASSISGGLQETQYF. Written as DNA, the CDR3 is TGCGCCAGCAGCATTAGCGGAGGACTCCAAGAGACCCAGTACTTC.

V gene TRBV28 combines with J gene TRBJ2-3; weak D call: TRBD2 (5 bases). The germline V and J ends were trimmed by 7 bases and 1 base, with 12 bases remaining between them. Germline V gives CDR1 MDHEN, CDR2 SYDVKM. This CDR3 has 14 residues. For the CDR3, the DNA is TGTGCCAGCACTAGGGAGTGGGGCACAGATACGCAGTATTTT. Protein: CASTREWGTDTQYF.

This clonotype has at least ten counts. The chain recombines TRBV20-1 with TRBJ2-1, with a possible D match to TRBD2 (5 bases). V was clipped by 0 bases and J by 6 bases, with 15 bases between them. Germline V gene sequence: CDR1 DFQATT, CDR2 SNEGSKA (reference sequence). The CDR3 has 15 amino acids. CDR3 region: CSARDGWRKVNEQFF. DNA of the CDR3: TGCAGTGCTAGAGATGGTTGGAGGAAGGTCAATGAGCAGTTCTTC.

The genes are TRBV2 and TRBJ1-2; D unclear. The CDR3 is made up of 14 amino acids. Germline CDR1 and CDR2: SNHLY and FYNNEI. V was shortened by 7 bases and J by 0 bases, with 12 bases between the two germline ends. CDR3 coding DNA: TGTGCCAGCACGGTGCGCCCGTCTAACTATGGCTACACCTTC. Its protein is CASTVRPSNYGYTF.

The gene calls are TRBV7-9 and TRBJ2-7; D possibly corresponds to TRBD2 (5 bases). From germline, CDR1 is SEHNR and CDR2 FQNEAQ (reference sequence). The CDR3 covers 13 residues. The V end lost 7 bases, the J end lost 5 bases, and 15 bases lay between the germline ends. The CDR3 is CASTPNQEDEQYF. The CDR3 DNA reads TGTGCCAGCACTCCCAACCAGGAGGACGAGCAGTACTTC.

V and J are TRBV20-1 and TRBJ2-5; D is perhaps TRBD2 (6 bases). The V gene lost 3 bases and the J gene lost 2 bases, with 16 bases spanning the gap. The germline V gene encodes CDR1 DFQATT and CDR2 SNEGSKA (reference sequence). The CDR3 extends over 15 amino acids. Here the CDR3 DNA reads TGCAGTGCTAGGAACCTAGCGAACCAACAAGAGACCCAGTACTTC. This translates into CSARNLANQQETQYF.

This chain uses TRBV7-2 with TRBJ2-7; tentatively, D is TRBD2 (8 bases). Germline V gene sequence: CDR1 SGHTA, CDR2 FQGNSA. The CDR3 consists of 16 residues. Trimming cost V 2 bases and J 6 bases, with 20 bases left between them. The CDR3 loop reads CASSLRGAGDRAEQYF. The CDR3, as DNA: TGTGCCAGCAGCTTACGGGGAGCGGGAGACAGGGCCGAGCAGTACTTC. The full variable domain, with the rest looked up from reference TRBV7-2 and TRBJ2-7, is GAGVSQSPSNKVTEKGKDVELRCDPISGHTALYWYRQSLGQGLEFLIYFQGNSAPDKSGLPSDRFSAERTGGSVSTLTIQRTQQEDSAVYLCASSLRGAGDRAEQYFGPGTRLTVT.

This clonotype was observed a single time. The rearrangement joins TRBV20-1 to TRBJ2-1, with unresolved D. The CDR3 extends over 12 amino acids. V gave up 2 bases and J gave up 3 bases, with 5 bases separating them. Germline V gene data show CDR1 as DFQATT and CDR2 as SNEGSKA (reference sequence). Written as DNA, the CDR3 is TGCAGTGCTAGACCCATCTACAATGAGCAGTTCTTC. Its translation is CSARPIYNEQFF.

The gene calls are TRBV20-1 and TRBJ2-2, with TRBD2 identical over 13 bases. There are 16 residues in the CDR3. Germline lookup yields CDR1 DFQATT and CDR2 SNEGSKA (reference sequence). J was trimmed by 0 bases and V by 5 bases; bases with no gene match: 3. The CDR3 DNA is TGCAGTGCTGAGGGACTAGCGGGATCGAACACCGGGGAGCTGTTTTTT. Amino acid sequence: CSAEGLAGSNTGELFF.

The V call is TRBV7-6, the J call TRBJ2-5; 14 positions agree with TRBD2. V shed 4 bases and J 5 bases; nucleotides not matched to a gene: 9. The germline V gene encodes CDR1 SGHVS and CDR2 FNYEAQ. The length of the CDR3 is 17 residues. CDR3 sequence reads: CASSSQGLAGGRETQYF. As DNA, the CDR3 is TGTGCCAGCAGCTCCCAAGGACTAGCGGGAGGCCGGGAGACCCAGTACTTC.

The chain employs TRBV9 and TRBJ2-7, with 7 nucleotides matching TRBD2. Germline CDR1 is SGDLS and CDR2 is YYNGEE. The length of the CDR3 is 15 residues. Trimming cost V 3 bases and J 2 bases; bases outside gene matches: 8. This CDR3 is CASSASRAGPYEQYF. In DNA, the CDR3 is TGTGCCAGCAGCGCCAGCCGAGCGGGGCCCTACGAGCAGTACTTC.

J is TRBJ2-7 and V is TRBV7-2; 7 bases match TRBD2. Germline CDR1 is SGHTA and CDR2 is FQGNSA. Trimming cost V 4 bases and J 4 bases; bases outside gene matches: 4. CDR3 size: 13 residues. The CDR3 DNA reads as TGTGCCAGCAGCTCTAGCGGCCCATACGAGCAGTACTTC. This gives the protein CASSSSGPYEQYF.

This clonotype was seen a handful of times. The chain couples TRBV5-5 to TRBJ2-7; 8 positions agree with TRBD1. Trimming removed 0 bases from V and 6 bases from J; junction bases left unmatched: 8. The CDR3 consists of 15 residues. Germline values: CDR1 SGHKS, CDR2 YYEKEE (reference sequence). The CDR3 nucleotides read TGTGCCAGCAGCTTGGTTGACAGGGGAGGAGGCGAGCAGTACTTC. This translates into CASSLVDRGGGEQYF.

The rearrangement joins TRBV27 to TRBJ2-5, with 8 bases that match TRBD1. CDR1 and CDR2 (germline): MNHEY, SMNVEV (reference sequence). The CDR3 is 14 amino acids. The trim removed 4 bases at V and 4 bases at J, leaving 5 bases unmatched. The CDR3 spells CASSWGQAVETQYF. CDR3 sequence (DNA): TGTGCCAGCAGTTGGGGACAGGCAGTAGAGACCCAGTACTTC.

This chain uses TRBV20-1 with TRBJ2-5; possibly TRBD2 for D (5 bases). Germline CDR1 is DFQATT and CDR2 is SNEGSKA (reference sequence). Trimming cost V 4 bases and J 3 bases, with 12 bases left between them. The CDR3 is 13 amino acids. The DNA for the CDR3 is TGCAGTGCTAATTATCAGAGGGAAGAGACCCAGTACTTC. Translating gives CSANYQREETQYF.

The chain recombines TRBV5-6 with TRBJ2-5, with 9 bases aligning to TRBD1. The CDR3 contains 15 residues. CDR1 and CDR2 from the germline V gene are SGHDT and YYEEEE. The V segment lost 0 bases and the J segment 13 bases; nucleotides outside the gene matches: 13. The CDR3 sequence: CASSLAGTGINERYF. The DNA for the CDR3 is TGTGCCAGCAGCTTGGCTGGGACAGGGATCAATGAGCGGTACTTC.